This T cell receptor beta chain was sequenced during a study of T-cell reconstitution after alpha-beta-depleted transplantation in children. It was with unique molecular identifiers that the TCRbeta library was prepared. TCRdb redid the calling of the PCR reads with MiXCR, one entry per CDR3 protein. Of more than 500,000 distinct CDR3 sequences in the sample, 9.5% to 12% are singletons; the top ten hold 14%. V was clipped by 0 bases and J by 4 bases, with 13 bases between them. CDR3 length equals 16 residues. CDR1 is MNHEY, CDR2 SVGAGI, per germline. The clonotype was recovered from a female patient between 2 and 15 years old who had a stem cell transplant for aplastic anemia, so the T cells may come from the graft donor. The V call is TRBV6-5, the J call TRBJ1-3; D not resolved. Sequencing was performed on PBMCs, mostly from graft donor cells, taken 180 days after TCRalphabeta/CD19-depleted stem cell transplant. The CDR3 spells CASSYSAAPSGNTIYF. The CDR3 DNA sequence: TGTGCCAGCAGTTACTCGGCTGCTCCTTCGGGAAACACCATATATTTT.